The clone carrying this T cell receptor (beta chain) was seen many times. For TCRbeta, the library was prepared with unique molecular identifiers. TCRdb ran MiXCR on the PCR reads and lists one entry per CDR3 protein. The table lists 200,000 to 250,000 distinct CDR3 sequences, approximately 12% of them singletons. This entry belongs to a study of T-cell reconstitution after alpha-beta-depleted transplantation in children. The CDR3 is 13 residues long. V was cut by 6 bases and J by 1 base, with 12 bases left in between. CDR1 and CDR2 (germline): SQVTM, ANQGSEA. The chain carries TRBV29-1 and TRBJ2-5, with D unclear. The clonotype originates from a human donor who donated a stem cell graft to a child with acute lymphoblastic leukemia. The specimen was PBMCs from the stem cell graft donor, collected from the stem cell graft. The CDR3 coding sequence is TGCAGCGTGGTAAGACGGAGCCAAGAGACCCAGTACTTC. Translating gives CSVVRRSQETQYF.